This T cell receptor (beta chain) emerged from a study of blood T cell repertoires in COVID-19. Looking at the study overall: PBMCs, B-cell-depleted T cells, or T cells were the source of the cDNA or gDNA that made up the material.

The V end was cut by 3 bases, the J end by 13 bases, with 22 bases between. This CDR3 has 15 residues. Per germline, CDR1 MNHEY and CDR2 SMNVEV (reference sequence). The table came from immunoSEQ multiplex PCR; TCRdb's copy has only in-frame clones and leaves some out. The sample includes around 230,000 clones, 83% of them seen just once. The sequence was collected from a woman aged 35 to 49 with active or convalescent COVID-19. The sequencing input was peripheral blood. The genes are TRBV27 and TRBJ2-1; tentative D call: TRBD2 (5 bases). The DNA for the CDR3 is TGTGCCAGCAGTTTTATGAGCGGTCCGGATCTACGTCAGTTCTTC. This encodes CASSFMSGPDLRQFF.